These 18 T cell receptor beta chains came from one sample sequenced in a study of blood T cell repertoires in COVID-19. Some clones are missing from TCRdb's copy, which holds only in-frame ones; the method was immunoSEQ multiplex PCR. The data show under 300,000 clones, with 84% seen just once and more than 1.5% held by the top ten. Sequencing was carried out using peripheral blood. The receptors were gathered from a woman aged 40 to 55 who had recovered from COVID-19.

This clone was recorded a few times. J is TRBJ2-6 and V is TRBV5-1; tentative D call: TRBD2 (6 bases). This CDR3 is 16 amino acids long. Germline V gene lookup returns CDR1 SGHRS and CDR2 YFSETQ. Trimming pared 5 bases from V and 2 bases from J, leaving 14 bases between. The CDR3 sequence: CASRPEGLTGANVLTF. The CDR3 bases are TGCGCCAGCAGACCGGAGGGGTTGACTGGGGCCAACGTCCTGACTTTC.

The rearrangement uses TRBV7-9 and TRBJ2-7; 7 bases are a match to TRBD1. The CDR3 runs to 15 residues. J was trimmed by 0 bases and V by 5 bases; bases with no gene match: 7. CDR1 and CDR2 (germline): SEHNR, FQNEAQ (reference sequence). The CDR3 protein is CASSGRQGFSYEQYF. CDR3 coding DNA: TGTGCCAGCAGCGGTCGACAGGGCTTCTCCTACGAGCAGTACTTC. The full variable domain, in which reference TRBV7-9 and TRBJ2-7 provide the parts outside the CDR3, is DTGVSQNPRHKITKRGQNVTFRCDPISEHNRLYWYRQTLGQGPEFLTYFQNEAQLEKSRLLSDRFSAERPKGSFSTLEIQRTEQGDSAMYLCASSGRQGFSYEQYFGPGTRLTVT.

This clone has a single count. The chain uses TRBV25-1 and TRBJ2-5, with unresolved D. This CDR3 comprises 13 residues. Germline CDR1 is MGHDK and CDR2 is SYGVNS. Trimming cost V 3 bases and J 7 bases, with 12 bases left between them. CDR3 region: CASSDSFSWTQYF. In nucleotides, the CDR3 is TGTGCCAGCAGTGATAGTTTTTCTTGGACCCAGTACTTC.

The J gene is TRBJ1-2, the V gene TRBV10-3; TRBD1 agrees at 7 bases. The CDR3 has 14 residues. Germline values: CDR1 ENHRY, CDR2 SYGVKD. V shed 4 bases and J 2 bases; nucleotides not matched to a gene: 4. The CDR3 sequence is CAISGTGQNYGYTF. The CDR3, as DNA: TGTGCCATCAGTGGAACGGGACAGAACTATGGCTACACCTTC.

The V and J genes are TRBV5-4 and TRBJ1-1, with a possible D match to TRBD1 (6 bases). CDR1 and CDR2 (germline): SGHNT, YYREEE (reference sequence). Trimming pared 4 bases from V and 6 bases from J, leaving 13 bases between. This CDR3 region has 13 residues. In DNA, the CDR3 is TGTGCCAGCAGCCCCGGACAGTTTTCTGAAGCTTTCTTT. Translated, it gives CASSPGQFSEAFF. Looking up the rest from reference TRBV5-4 and TRBJ1-1 gives the full variable domain: ETGVTQSPTHLIKTRGQQVTLRCSSQSGHNTVSWYQQALGQGPQFIFQYYREEENGRGNFPPRFSGLQFPNYSSELNVNALELDDSALYLCASSPGQFSEAFFGQGTRLTVV.

The chain employs TRBV28 and TRBJ2-2, with D unresolved. The germline V gene encodes CDR1 MDHEN and CDR2 SYDVKM. The CDR3 has 13 amino acids. The V gene lost 2 bases and the J gene lost 4 bases, with 5 bases spanning the gap. CDR3 region: CASSLTVTGELFF. CDR3 bases: TGTGCCAGCAGTTTAACTGTCACCGGGGAGCTGTTTTTT. Complete variable domain (other parts from reference TRBV28 and TRBJ2-2): DVKVTQSSRYLVKRTGEKVFLECVQDMDHENMFWYRQDPGLGLRLIYFSYDVKMKEKGDIPEGYSVSREKKERFSLILESASTNQTSMYLCASSLTVTGELFFGEGSRLTVL.

V usage is TRBV5-1 and J usage is TRBJ2-3; the match to TRBD2 covers 7 bases. Per the germline V gene, CDR1 is SGHRS and CDR2 is YFSETQ. Trimming cost V 4 bases and J 8 bases; bases outside gene matches: 13. CDR3 length equals 15 residues. CDR3: CASSEDGERGGTQYF. CDR3 DNA: TGCGCCAGCAGCGAGGACGGCGAGCGGGGTGGTACGCAGTATTTT.

The chain employs TRBV5-4 and TRBJ1-2; D is perhaps TRBD1 (6 bases). Trimming shortened V by 2 bases and J by 0 bases, and 14 bases separated the two germline ends. The CDR3 is 16 amino acids. CDR1 is SGHNT, CDR2 YYREEE, per germline (reference sequence). CDR3 sequence: CASSFGGAGANYGYTF. CDR3 in DNA: TGTGCCAGCAGCTTTGGGGGGGCGGGAGCTAACTATGGCTACACCTTC.

The rearrangement uses TRBV4-2 and TRBJ2-7, with no clear D. Between the trimmed V and J ends, which lost 1 base and 2 bases, there was a span of 18 bases. The CDR3 contains 17 residues. Germline V CDR1 and CDR2: LGHNA, YNFKEQ. The CDR3 is CASSQGPEAADAYEQYF. The CDR3 coding sequence is TGTGCCAGCAGCCAAGGTCCAGAGGCTGCGGATGCCTACGAGCAGTACTTC.

The V gene is TRBV5-5, the J gene TRBJ1-2; D might be TRBD1 (5 bases). CDR1 SGHKS and CDR2 YYEKEE come from the germline V gene (reference sequence). The V gene lost 2 bases and the J gene lost 4 bases, with 12 bases spanning the gap. This CDR3 contains 14 residues. Here the CDR3 reads CASSLTDNSYGYTF. The CDR3, as DNA: TGTGCCAGCAGCTTAACGGACAACTCCTATGGCTACACCTTC.

Of note for this clone: With a much larger clone just one base away, this may be a read error. The sample contains more than one DNA sequence encoding this CDR3. The rearrangement links TRBV12-3 or TRBV12-4 to TRBJ1-5; D unclear. Trimming stripped 2 bases from V and 2 bases from J, with 4 bases between. This CDR3 is 13 amino acids long. The chain's CDR3 is CASSLRGNQPQHF. As DNA, the CDR3 is TGTGCCAGCAGTTTACGCGGCAATCAGCCCCAGCATTTT.

The chain uses TRBV4-2 and TRBJ1-5, with D maybe TRBD1 (6 bases). CDR3 length equals 15 residues. V lost 0 bases and J 3 bases, leaving 9 bases between the germline ends. The V gene's germline CDR1 is LGHNA and CDR2 YNFKEQ. Written as DNA, the CDR3 is TGTGCCAGCAGCCAAGAGGGACACATCAATCAGCCCCAGCATTTT. It specifies CASSQEGHINQPQHF.

V gene TRBV27 combines with J gene TRBJ2-7; 7 bases align to TRBD1. The length of the CDR3 is 18 residues. The V gene end was trimmed by 2 bases and the J gene end by 2 bases; junction bases not matched to a gene: 15. Germline-derived CDR1 and CDR2 are MNHEY and SMNVEV (reference sequence). CDR3 bases: TGTGCCAGCAGTTTAACCCCAACCGGGACAGCAAGACCCTACGAGCAGTACTTC. Amino acid sequence: CASSLTPTGTARPYEQYF.

The V gene is TRBV27, the J gene TRBJ2-5; tentatively, D is TRBD1 (5 bases). The ends were cut back, 6 bases at V and 1 base at J, with 12 bases in the middle. In germline, CDR1 is MNHEY, CDR2 SMNVEV (reference sequence). The CDR3 runs to 14 residues. The CDR3 DNA is TGTGCCAGCAGCAGAAATCAGGGCCAAGAGACCCAGTACTTC. This translates into CASSRNQGQETQYF.

CDR3 DNA sequence: TGTGCCAGCAGTCCTCAGGGTAACACTGAAGCTTTCTTT. Translation gives CASSPQGNTEAFF. The chain uses TRBV6-5 and TRBJ1-1, with a weak D call TRBD1 (5 bases). The germline V gene encodes CDR1 MNHEY and CDR2 SVGAGI. V was pared by 5 bases and J by 2 bases, with 9 bases between. This CDR3 contains 13 residues.

This chain joins TRBV28 and TRBJ2-7; 13 positions agree with TRBD2. CDR3 size: 14 residues. Germline V CDR1 and CDR2: MDHEN, SYDVKM. Losses at the gene ends were 5 bases for V and 11 bases for J; bases not matched to a gene: 9. As DNA, the CDR3 is TGTGCCAGCAGTAGACTAGCGGGGGGCGTCGATGAGTACTTC. It is translated as CASSRLAGGVDEYF.

The rearrangement uses TRBV5-1 and TRBJ2-2; D is perhaps TRBD2 (5 bases). Germline V gene sequence: CDR1 SGHRS, CDR2 YFSETQ. V was pared by 4 bases and J by 6 bases, with 19 bases between. The CDR3 has 16 residues. The DNA for the CDR3 is TGCGCCAGCAGCCCCAGTCCCGGAGGTAGCGCCGGGGAGCTGTTTTTT. Translated: CASSPSPGGSAGELFF. Variable domain in full (rest from reference TRBV5-1 and TRBJ2-2): KAGVTQTPRYLIKTRGQQVTLSCSPISGHRSVSWYQQTPGQGLQFLFEYFSETQRNKGNFPGRFSGRQFSNSRSEMNVSTLELGDSALYLCASSPSPGGSAGELFFGEGSRLTVL.

The chain has TRBV5-4 and TRBJ2-3; D is unclear. Trimming removed 1 base from V and 6 bases from J, with 9 bases in between. This CDR3 spans 13 amino acids. The germline gives CDR1 SGHNT, CDR2 YYREEE (reference sequence). The CDR3 reads CASSLIGTDTQYF. The CDR3 nucleotides are TGTGCCAGCAGCTTGATCGGTACGGATACGCAGTATTTT.